This T cell receptor (beta chain) was sequenced in a study of cytomegalovirus exposure and HLA in healthy donors listed by TCRdb under 2017. Concerning the study at large: According to an earlier analysis of 587 of the donors, about 190 million T cells yielded 90 million to 140 million unique TCR beta sequences and 276 Gb of sequence data. An early release that covered more than 550 HLA-typed donors contained approximately 300 gigabases of sequencing data and some 87 million unique TCR sequences. Of the 300 to 500 genotyped donors, more than 75% were placed in the genetic ancestry cluster associated with self-reported Caucasian donors. The study aimed to test whether signatures of past pathogen exposure could be identified by cataloging public T cell receptors. Using immunosequencing, the study profiled T cell repertoires from fewer than 850 subjects and related those repertoires to cytomegalovirus serostatus. Besides the first cohort of roughly 640 subjects, a separate validation cohort made up of around 120 different subjects was used. High-throughput TCR immunosequencing, statistical association of individual TCRs with disease status, and machine learning were combined to predict cytomegalovirus infection status. A later analysis re-examined previously published TCR beta repertoires from around 670 donors and added high-resolution HLA genotyping to investigate patterns of TCR occurrence. Rather than drawing on any new phenotypic data, the later analysis identified candidate immune exposures from TCR beta sequences and the way those sequences occurred across donors. In an earlier analysis of roughly 580 of the donors, high-throughput TCR beta sequencing was used to judge whether each TCR beta V gene segment behaved as functional or pseudogenic. Donor age, sex, ethnicity and CMV serostatus were compiled together with the repertoire data. A later genetic analysis used genome-wide SNP genotypes for about three fifths of the 666 donors, treating that subset as a discovery cohort. All discovery cohort repertoires had been generated on a single sequencing platform. HLA typing covered class I and class II loci at four-digit resolution. The number of donors typed differed by locus, with about 629-640 for A, B, C, DRB1 and DQB1, 522 for DQA1, over 600 for DPA1, and roughly 450 for DPB1. Because of strong linkage in the cohort, a few DR-DQ haplotypes were treated as single units for association and clustering. Across about 380 genotyped donors of the cohort, an average of approximately 240,000 unique TCR beta nucleotide sequences per donor were sequenced, and 15% to 20% of those sequences were non-productive. Study-level results and caveats: In vitro tests confirmed that a few of the cytomegalovirus-associated TCR beta chains recognize cytomegalovirus antigens. According to a later analysis, parvovirus B19, influenza, CMV and Epstein-Barr virus appeared linked to several top co-occurrence clusters. Correlated functional status among segregating V segments might reflect linkage disequilibrium, but an unknown experimental factor could not be ruled out. According to a later analysis, most CMV-associated TCR beta chains appeared to be HLA-restricted, and the HLA associations seemed to be driven largely by CMV exposure. In a later analysis, HLA-associated TCR beta chains showed more clonal expansion and lower generation probabilities than non-associated chains that were equally common. Some IMGT-functional V segments, including TRBV6-2 and TRBV6-3, could not be told apart with the 87-base-pair reads, so those segments were excluded. The authors suggested that the approach could potentially be generalized to other disease states and immunological phenotypes. The classifier was reported to diagnose cytomegalovirus status with high specificity and sensitivity in both the original and validation cohorts. The sequencing pipeline was judged likely to have produced a cluster of highly shared sequence variants as a technical artifact. Specific HLA alleles were associated with 15,000 to 20,000 TCR beta sequences at a false discovery rate of 0.05 in a later analysis. The presence/absence analyses assumed that sequencing depth was roughly uniform across donors, and that assumption may not be true. Because HLA typing was unavailable for some donors at each locus, only the typed subset was used in association tests. The earlier analysis of about 600 of the donors excluded approximately 17 rarely observed V segments, including chromosome 9 orphons, because counts were too low. In the study, approximately 150 TCR beta chains were listed as associated with cytomegalovirus. A further reported finding was that TCR beta sequences accurately predicted the HLA-A and HLA-B alleles for most subjects in the first cohort. Broadly in line with IMGT annotations, most TCR beta V segments showed up in productive rearrangements about 90% or about 30% of the time in an earlier analysis of some 590 of the donors. For the cohort, immune exposure information was limited to CMV serostatus. Assigning TCR associations to individual alleles was difficult when HLA alleles, especially DR and DQ, strongly co-occurred. This cohort had only TCR beta chains sequenced, and the lack of alpha or paired-chain data limited which features could be detected. While some public TCRs were present in many individuals, most TCR sequences turned up only very rarely across donors. In a later genetic analysis, a missense DCLRE1C variant was associated with V-gene and J-gene trimming of TCR beta chains, and the association was replicated in an independent cohort. In a later genetic analysis, fewer N-insertions in productive TCRs were reported among donors in an Asian-associated ancestry cluster than the approximately 710-donor mean. In a later analysis, TCR association rates were found to vary across HLA loci, with the most associated TCRs seen for DRB1 alleles and the fewest for HLA-C alleles.

Trimming at the junction amounts to 7 bases on V and 2 bases on J, and the germline ends lie 17 bases apart. Via the germline V gene (reference sequence), CDR1 is MNHEY and CDR2 SMNVEV. The cysteine opens and the phenylalanine closes a CDR3 of 15 amino acids. The entry retains the CDR3 DNA only, 45 bases that are in frame from base 1. Remarks on this clone: What this receptor recognizes is not known.

Library method: the immunoSEQ multiplex PCR assay. For the multiplex PCR, a mixture combining 60 forward primers for TCR Vbeta segments and 13 reverse primers for TCR Jbeta segments was used. Amplification of the CDR3 region of rearranged TCR beta genes was performed with a multiplex PCR assay on genomic DNA. Amplified TCR beta libraries were sequenced as 87-base-pair reads on the Illumina HiSeq System. Under the source paper's analysis protocol: Across the roughly 670 repertoires, a later analysis counted some 81 million unique TCR beta chains, roughly 11 million of which were shared by at least two donors. A nearest-neighbor algorithm error-corrected the raw reads and collapsed the reads into unique sequences, merging closely related sequences to remove PCR and sequencing errors. V, D and J gene segments were assigned by aligning CDR3 sequences to IMGT reference sequences. For a sequence to be retained, a match of at least six nucleotides to both a V gene segment and a J gene segment was required. A rearrangement counted as productive if the CDR3 had no stop codons and remained in frame with V and J, and every other rearrangement counted as non-productive. CDR3 was defined by IMGT convention, running from the second conserved V-encoded cysteine to the conserved J-encoded phenylalanine. In an earlier analysis of around 540 of the donors, sequences lacking an unambiguous match to a single V gene segment were excluded. In an earlier analysis of a few hundred of the donors, V segments were called functional above 56.7% productive rearrangements and were called segregating when the between-donor standard deviation exceeded 5%. A statistical classification framework was built to diagnose cytomegalovirus status from the catalog of TCR beta chain sequences. A later analysis assigned V and J genes by comparing TCR nucleotide sequences with IMGT/GENE-DB human TR gene sequences. Using the TCRdist pipeline, a later analysis assigned CDR3 sequences along with most-parsimonious VDJ recombination scenarios. A later analysis defined each TCR beta chain by its CDR3 amino acid sequence plus V-gene family, and excluded reads lacking a unique V-gene family. As a way to deal with suspected cross-contamination and a sequencing artifact, a later analysis dropped 450 to 700 nucleotide sequences that were highly shared and had low generation probability. In a later analysis, a clonal expansion index was calculated for each public chain from normalized within-repertoire ranks of inferred template counts. Generation probabilities in a later analysis came from a VDJ recombination model fitted to out-of-frame rearrangements, and those results were checked against IGoR. A later analysis scored TCR-TCR, TCR-HLA and TCR-CMV co-occurrence with hypergeometric tests, applying a repertoire-size bias correction to TCR pairs. A later analysis estimated false discovery rates by permuting HLA or CMV assignments 20 times. In a later analysis, co-occurring TCRs were grouped with DBSCAN, and TCRdist sequence similarity was added when clustering was performed within HLA-allele-positive subsets. Repertoires with fewer than 30,000 or more than 120,000 public chains, plus five repertoires with anomalous nucleotide sharing, were excluded from co-occurrence clustering. TCRdb retrieved this table from immuneACCESS and kept in-frame rearrangements only. Not all clones are present; in checked studies, unresolved V genes account for under half, and no reason is known for the remainder. V and J calls and clone size follow that table, whereas D and trimming were derived from the DNA. The table held for this sample gives about 110,000 clones. The ten largest make up roughly 4% of the sample.

In total, around 600 healthy bone marrow donors made up the cohort. Cohort members were all nominally healthy when sampled, although unrecorded immune exposures were likely present. The donor tested CMV seronegative and was one of the 352 seronegative cohort members. A peripheral blood sample was provided by each donor, and peripheral blood mononuclear cells were used for TCR beta sequencing. The Qiagen DNeasy Blood Extraction Kit was used to extract genomic DNA from the blood cell samples. The sample consisted of PBMCs. This chain is built from TRBV27 and TRBJ1-2; matching of 5 bases hints at TRBD1 as the D gene. This receptor was identified in a man aged 18 to 35 in good health and CMV-seronegative. The CDR3 region has the sequence CASTLSGDRNYGYTF. The nucleotides are TGTGCCAGCACCCTATCCGGTGACAGAAACTATGGCTACACCTTC.